A single sample is the source of the 20 T cell receptor beta chains below, sequenced in a study of cytomegalovirus exposure and HLA in healthy donors. Profiled with immunoSEQ multiplex PCR; TCRdb holds only in-frame clones, not every one. The sample records about 57,000 clones, roughly nine tenths being singletons. Sequenced sample: PBMCs. The receptors originated from a woman younger than 30 in good health and CMV-seronegative.

The genes are TRBV7-6 and TRBJ1-2; no clear D. With 1 base removed from V and 4 bases from J, the gap between germline ends came to 10 bases. Per germline, CDR1 SGHVS and CDR2 FNYEAQ. This CDR3 comprises 14 residues. In DNA, the CDR3 is TGTGCCAGCAGCTTAGATTTGGCAGTCTATGGCTACACCTTC. Its protein is CASSLDLAVYGYTF.

The V gene is TRBV18, the J gene TRBJ2-4, with D possibly TRBD1 on 6 matching bases. Germline CDR1 reads KGHSH; CDR2 reads LQKENI. The germline V and J ends were trimmed by 0 bases and 0 bases, with 18 bases remaining between them. The CDR3 sequence is 19 residues long. In nucleotides, the CDR3 is TGTGCCAGCTCACCACCTACAGGGTCCGACTCACTAGCCAAAAACATTCAGTACTTC. Translating gives CASSPPTGSDSLAKNIQYF.

The gene calls are TRBV28 and TRBJ2-5; 9 bases are a match to TRBD1. Germline CDR1 and CDR2: MDHEN and SYDVKM. The CDR3 runs 15 residues. The V segment lost 4 bases and the J segment 5 bases; nucleotides outside the gene matches: 8. DNA of the CDR3: TGTGCCAGCAGTTCCCTCTCGACAGGGGGTGAGACCCAGTACTTC. This encodes CASSSLSTGGETQYF. Together with reference TRBV28 and TRBJ2-5, the CDR3 gives the full variable domain: DVKVTQSSRYLVKRTGEKVFLECVQDMDHENMFWYRQDPGLGLRLIYFSYDVKMKEKGDIPEGYSVSREKKERFSLILESASTNQTSMYLCASSSLSTGGETQYFGPGTRLLVL.

The rearrangement links TRBV7-8 to TRBJ1-5, with a possible D match to TRBD1 (5 bases). CDR3 length equals 13 residues. V lost 10 bases to trimming and J lost 6 bases, with 16 bases between them. CDR1 and CDR2 from the germline V gene are SGHVS and FQNEAQ. The CDR3 coding sequence is TGTGCCACCAAACCAATCGGGGGTCAGCCCCAGCATTTT. Translated, it gives CATKPIGGQPQHF.

The chain has TRBV18 and TRBJ1-3; 12 nucleotides align to TRBD1. The ends lost 2 bases at V and 3 bases at J; junction bases unmatched: 8. The CDR3 runs to 18 residues. Looked up from germline, CDR1 is KGHSH and CDR2 is LQKENI. Here the CDR3 reads CASSPLPGQGAFGNTIYF. The CDR3 DNA follows: TGTGCCAGCTCACCATTACCGGGACAGGGGGCATTTGGAAACACCATATATTTT.

V usage is TRBV19 and J usage is TRBJ1-5, with 8 positions matching TRBD1. The germline CDR1 and CDR2 sequences are LNHDA and SQIVND (reference sequence). Germline trimming cut 2 bases from V and 4 bases from J; bases unmatched to any gene: 1. This CDR3 has 14 amino acids. CDR3 bases: TGTGCCAGTAGTATAACAGGGGGGAATCAGCCCCAGCATTTT. Amino acid sequence: CASSITGGNQPQHF. Combining the CDR3 with reference TRBV19 and TRBJ1-5 gives the whole variable domain DGGITQSPKYLFRKEGQNVTLSCEQNLNHDAMYWYRQDPGQGLRLIYYSQIVNDFQKGDIAEGYSVSREKKESFPLTVTSAQKNPTAFYLCASSITGGNQPQHFGDGTRLSIL.

This chain links TRBV10-1 with TRBJ1-1; tentatively, D is TRBD1 (5 bases). CDR3 length equals 19 residues. Trimming took 5 bases from V and 2 from J, leaving 27 bases between them. The germline V gene encodes CDR1 WNHNN and CDR2 SYGVQD (reference sequence). As DNA, the CDR3 is TGCGCCAGCAGTCCTCGGGCCCCCGATTACGGGGGTTTCAACACTGAAGCTTTCTTT. Protein: CASSPRAPDYGGFNTEAFF.

The chain recombines TRBV5-1 with TRBJ1-2, with D possibly TRBD1 on 6 matching bases. Trimming stripped 4 bases from V and 4 bases from J, with 17 bases between. The germline V gene has CDR1 SGHRS and CDR2 YFSETQ. There are 15 residues in the CDR3. CDR3 protein: CASSPGGSDSYGYTF. The DNA of the CDR3 is TGCGCCAGCAGCCCTGGCGGGTCGGACAGCTATGGCTACACCTTC.

This sequence joins TRBV10-3 and TRBJ1-5, with 10 bases lining up with TRBD1. This CDR3 region has 15 residues. The germline V gene encodes CDR1 ENHRY and CDR2 SYGVKD. The V gene end was trimmed by 6 bases and the J gene end by 4 bases; junction bases not matched to a gene: 6. Written as DNA, the CDR3 is TGTGCCATCAGGGAGGGACAGGGGTGGAATCAGCCCCAGCATTTT. Protein product: CAIREGQGWNQPQHF.

This clone was seen a handful of times. The chain combines TRBV29-1 with TRBJ2-1, with a tentative D call TRBD2 (6 bases). Per the germline V gene, CDR1 is SQVTM and CDR2 is ANQGSEA. The CDR3 is made up of 13 amino acids. The V and J ends lost 8 bases and 9 bases respectively, with 20 bases between them. The DNA of the CDR3 is TGCAGCAACACCGGGACTCTGGTCGGTGAGCAGTTCTTC. It yields the protein CSNTGTLVGEQFF.

This chain joins TRBV6-1 and TRBJ2-5, with 9 positions matching TRBD1. Germline trimming cut 3 bases from V and 5 bases from J; bases unmatched to any gene: 4. The length of the CDR3 is 14 residues. The germline V gene has CDR1 MNHNS and CDR2 SASEGT. The CDR3 is CASSEGQGHETQYF. CDR3 in DNA: TGTGCCAGCAGTGAGGGACAGGGACACGAGACCCAGTACTTC.

The V and J genes are TRBV15 and TRBJ2-7; D is perhaps TRBD2 (5 bases). V was cut by 5 bases and J by 6 bases, with 11 bases left in between. The CDR3 totals 12 residues. Germline CDR1 LNHNV, CDR2 YYDKDF (reference sequence). Here the CDR3 reads CATSPVGVEQYF. Here the CDR3 DNA reads TGTGCCACCAGCCCGGTCGGGGTCGAGCAGTACTTC.

The chain recombines TRBV6-5 with TRBJ2-7; 8 bases fit TRBD1. The germline CDR1 and CDR2 sequences are MNHEY and SVGAGI. After removal of 10 bases from V and 2 bases from J, the junction contained 4 bases not matched to a gene. This CDR3 spans 12 amino acids. CDR3 coding DNA: TGTGCCATGGACAGGGTTACCTACGAGCAGTACTTC. It is translated as CAMDRVTYEQYF.

This chain joins TRBV5-1 and TRBJ1-1, with D possibly matching TRBD1 (6 bases). In germline, CDR1 is SGHRS, CDR2 YFSETQ. This CDR3 region has 14 residues. The V end was cut by 0 bases, the J end by 7 bases, with 13 bases between. This CDR3 reads CASSLEWGQGEAFF. The CDR3 nucleotides read TGCGCCAGCAGCTTGGAATGGGGGCAGGGTGAAGCTTTCTTT. Full variable domain (remainder filled in from reference TRBV5-1 and TRBJ1-1): KAGVTQTPRYLIKTRGQQVTLSCSPISGHRSVSWYQQTPGQGLQFLFEYFSETQRNKGNFPGRFSGRQFSNSRSEMNVSTLELGDSALYLCASSLEWGQGEAFFGQGTRLTVV.

This clone came up a few times. This chain uses TRBV30 with TRBJ1-3; no firm D call. With 2 bases removed from V and 0 bases from J, the gap between germline ends came to 5 bases. The CDR3 has 13 amino acids. Germline CDR1 is GTSNPN and CDR2 is SVGIG (reference sequence). CDR3: CAWSLRSGNTIYF. DNA for the CDR3: TGTGCCTGGAGTCTGCGCTCTGGAAACACCATATATTTT.

The chain employs TRBV5-6 and TRBJ1-1; 12 nucleotides agree with TRBD1. CDR1 SGHDT and CDR2 YYEEEE come from the germline V gene. The CDR3 is 16 residues long. The V gene end was trimmed by 4 bases and the J gene end by 1 base; junction bases not matched to a gene: 5. The CDR3 DNA sequence: TGTGCCAGCAGCCAAGGGACAGGGGGCCCGAACACTGAAGCTTTCTTT. Residues: CASSQGTGGPNTEAFF.

V and J are TRBV5-1 and TRBJ2-5; 11 nucleotides align to TRBD1. The V gene end was trimmed by 4 bases and the J gene end by 5 bases; junction bases not matched to a gene: 7. This CDR3 has 15 residues. Germline lookup yields CDR1 SGHRS and CDR2 YFSETQ. CDR3 region: CASSVRRDRGETQYF. As DNA, the CDR3 is TGCGCCAGCAGCGTGCGTCGGGACAGGGGGGAGACCCAGTACTTC.

This clone was counted only a few times. The chain employs TRBV10-1 and TRBJ2-1, with 8 bases matching TRBD2. Trimming removed 4 bases from V and 4 bases from J; junction bases left unmatched: 6. Germline-derived CDR1 and CDR2 are WNHNN and SYGVQD (reference sequence). The CDR3 runs to 15 residues. In DNA, the CDR3 is TGCGCCAGCAGTGGGACTAGCCGACAGTACAATGAGCAGTTCTTC. Translation gives CASSGTSRQYNEQFF.

This rearrangement joins TRBV5-1 to TRBJ2-7, with unresolved D. V was trimmed by 4 bases and J by 1 base, leaving 15 bases between them. The CDR3 is made up of 15 amino acids. Germline CDR1 reads SGHRS; CDR2 reads YFSETQ. The CDR3 sequence is CASSMDGWRSYEQYF. The CDR3 coding sequence is TGCGCCAGCAGCATGGACGGGTGGCGATCCTACGAGCAGTACTTC.

The CDR3 coding sequence is TGCGCCAGCAGCTTGACAGGGGGCCCAGATACGCAGTATTTT. It specifies CASSLTGGPDTQYF. The chain couples TRBV5-1 to TRBJ2-3, with 9 bases matching TRBD1. V trimming: 1 base; J trimming: 4 bases; junction bases outside the gene matches: 1. There are 14 residues in the CDR3. Germline V gene data show CDR1 as SGHRS and CDR2 as YFSETQ. Drawing the rest from reference TRBV5-1 and TRBJ2-3, the complete variable domain is KAGVTQTPRYLIKTRGQQVTLSCSPISGHRSVSWYQQTPGQGLQFLFEYFSETQRNKGNFPGRFSGRQFSNSRSEMNVSTLELGDSALYLCASSLTGGPDTQYFGPGTRLTVL.